These 9 T cell receptor beta chains originate from one sample sequenced in a study of shared clonotypes between healthy human individuals. Assay used: immunoSEQ multiplex PCR; TCRdb lists only in-frame clones, some missing. The table includes hundreds of thousands of clones, roughly 97% detected once. Sequenced material: naive CD4+ T cells sorted from blood. Regarding subset: CD45RA+ positively selected. These TCRs come from a woman aged 25-40 years in good health.

This chain links TRBV30 with TRBJ1-1; D gene unclear. Looked up from germline, CDR1 is GTSNPN and CDR2 is SVGIG (reference sequence). The CDR3 is made up of 9 amino acids. Trimming shortened V by 4 bases and J by 5 bases, and 2 bases separated the two germline ends. CDR3 residues: CAWNTEAFF. The CDR3 bases are TGTGCCTGGAATACTGAAGCTTTCTTT.

The chain is built from TRBV5-1 and TRBJ2-7, with D perhaps matching TRBD2 (5 bases). CDR1 and CDR2 from the germline V gene are SGHRS and YFSETQ. The CDR3 loop spans 12 amino acids. Trimming removed 4 bases from V and 5 bases from J, with 10 bases in between. The CDR3 DNA is TGCGCCAGCAGCCCCGGGGAGAACGAGCAGTACTTC. This sequence encodes CASSPGENEQYF.

The chain is built from TRBV4-1 and TRBJ2-7, with D maybe TRBD1 (6 bases). The CDR3 is 16 amino acids. Trimming cost V 2 bases and J 0 bases, with 14 bases left between them. Germline V gene sequence: CDR1 MGHRA, CDR2 YSYEKL. DNA of the CDR3: TGCGCCAGCAGCCAACCGACAGGAGTCAACTCCTACGAGCAGTACTTC. Residues: CASSQPTGVNSYEQYF.

This clone has just one count. This chain links TRBV7-2 with TRBJ2-5; D remains unclear. The CDR3 has 15 amino acids. Trimming shortened V by 0 bases and J by 1 base, and 9 bases separated the two germline ends. The germline V gene has CDR1 SGHTA and CDR2 FQGNSA. This CDR3 reads CASSLALGGQETQYF. CDR3 bases: TGTGCCAGCAGCTTAGCTCTAGGCGGCCAAGAGACCCAGTACTTC.

As to this clone: In the same sample, other DNA sequences code for this CDR3. This chain joins TRBV28 and TRBJ2-7; the D gene is possibly TRBD1 (6 bases). The V end lost 4 bases, the J end lost 3 bases, and 10 bases lay between the germline ends. Germline V CDR1 and CDR2: MDHEN, SYDVKM. The CDR3 runs 13 residues. The CDR3 region is CASSSGHSYEQYF. The CDR3 DNA sequence: TGTGCCAGCAGTTCGGGACACAGCTACGAGCAGTACTTC. Combining the CDR3 with reference TRBV28 and TRBJ2-7 gives the whole variable domain DVKVTQSSRYLVKRTGEKVFLECVQDMDHENMFWYRQDPGLGLRLIYFSYDVKMKEKGDIPEGYSVSREKKERFSLILESASTNQTSMYLCASSSGHSYEQYFGPGTRLTVT.

The chain links TRBV7-9 to TRBJ1-4; weak D call: TRBD1 (5 bases). Germline V gene lookup returns CDR1 SEHNR and CDR2 FQNEAQ (reference sequence). CDR3 size: 14 residues. The germline V and J ends were trimmed by 8 bases and 4 bases, with 14 bases remaining between them. CDR3 sequence: CASAPGPVNEKLFF. The CDR3 DNA is TGTGCCAGCGCCCCGGGACCAGTTAATGAAAAACTGTTTTTT.

This chain links TRBV7-2 with TRBJ2-1, with a possible D match to TRBD1 (5 bases). Between the trimmed V and J ends, which lost 4 bases and 15 bases, there was a span of 13 bases. The CDR3 is 11 amino acids. Germline V gene data show CDR1 as SGHTA and CDR2 as FQGNSA. The CDR3 DNA reads as TGTGCCAGCAGCTCCGACAGTAATGCGTTCTTC. Protein sequence: CASSSDSNAFF.

This sequence joins TRBV6-5 and TRBJ1-2; TRBD1 agrees at 8 bases. Germline lookup yields CDR1 MNHEY and CDR2 SVGAGI. V trimming: 1 base; J trimming: 7 bases; junction bases outside the gene matches: 8. This CDR3 is built from 15 residues. CDR3 residues: CASSYYDRGKGGYTF. For the CDR3, the DNA is TGTGCCAGCAGTTACTACGACAGGGGAAAAGGTGGCTACACCTTC.

V is TRBV28 and J is TRBJ2-3, with a weak D call TRBD2 (6 bases). Germline CDR1 is MDHEN and CDR2 is SYDVKM. The V and J ends lost 10 bases and 2 bases respectively, with 16 bases between them. The CDR3 is 14 amino acids. This chain's CDR3 is CATARGRNTDTQYF. The CDR3 DNA reads as TGTGCCACCGCACGGGGGAGGAACACAGATACGCAGTATTTT. Based on the CDR3 plus reference TRBV28 and TRBJ2-3, the full variable domain is DVKVTQSSRYLVKRTGEKVFLECVQDMDHENMFWYRQDPGLGLRLIYFSYDVKMKEKGDIPEGYSVSREKKERFSLILESASTNQTSMYLCATARGRNTDTQYFGPGTRLTVL.